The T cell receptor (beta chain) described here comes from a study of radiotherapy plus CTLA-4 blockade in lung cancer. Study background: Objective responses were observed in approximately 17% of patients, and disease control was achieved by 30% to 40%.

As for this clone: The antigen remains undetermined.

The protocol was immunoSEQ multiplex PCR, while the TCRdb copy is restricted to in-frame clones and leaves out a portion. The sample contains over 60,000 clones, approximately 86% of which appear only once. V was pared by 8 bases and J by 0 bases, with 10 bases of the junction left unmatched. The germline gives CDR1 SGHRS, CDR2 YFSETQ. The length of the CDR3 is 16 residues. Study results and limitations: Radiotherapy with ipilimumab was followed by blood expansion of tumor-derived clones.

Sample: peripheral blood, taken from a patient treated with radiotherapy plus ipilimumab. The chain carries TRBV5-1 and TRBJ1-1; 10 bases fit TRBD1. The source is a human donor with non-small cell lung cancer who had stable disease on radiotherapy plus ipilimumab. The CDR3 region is CASRGTGALLNTEAFF. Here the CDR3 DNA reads TGCGCCAGTCGAGGGACAGGGGCCTTATTGAACACTGAAGCTTTCTTT. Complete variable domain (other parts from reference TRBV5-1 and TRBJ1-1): KAGVTQTPRYLIKTRGQQVTLSCSPISGHRSVSWYQQTPGQGLQFLFEYFSETQRNKGNFPGRFSGRQFSNSRSEMNVSTLELGDSALYLCASRGTGALLNTEAFFGQGTRLTVV.